Sequencing of this TCR beta chain was carried out in a study of T cell changes during pregnancy in multiple sclerosis. Sequencing used immunoSEQ multiplex PCR; TCRdb keeps in-frame clones, though not all of them. The sample has fewer than 85,000 clones; 92% are singletons. The sample was peripheral blood, taken in the first trimester of pregnancy. This TCR was recovered from a female donor in good health, enrolled as a control in a pregnancy study.

CDR3: CASRERQGTPYEQYF. The CDR3 DNA follows: TGTGCCAGCAGAGAGAGACAGGGGACCCCCTACGAGCAGTACTTC. The genes are TRBV6-6 and TRBJ2-7; 8 nucleotides match TRBD1. The CDR3 is made up of 15 amino acids. V dropped 6 bases and J dropped 2; count of bases not matched to a gene: 9. Per germline, CDR1 MNHNY and CDR2 SVGAGI (reference sequence).